Listed here are 21 T cell receptor beta chains from one sample, sequenced in a study of T cell responses to AZD1222 COVID-19 vaccine. Sequenced by immunoSEQ multiplex PCR; TCRdb stores in-frame clones only, minus some. The repertoire holds about 150,000 clones, with roughly nine tenths as singletons. This sample comprised peripheral blood, obtained on day 0 of AZD1222 vaccination. The receptors come from an adult in good health.

The rearrangement joins TRBV5-1 to TRBJ2-1; 13 nucleotides line up with TRBD2. The germline V gene has CDR1 SGHRS and CDR2 YFSETQ. The CDR3 spans 15 residues. Unmatched junction bases numbered 4, after V lost 4 bases and J lost 6 bases. As DNA, the CDR3 is TGCGCCAGCAGCCCTGGGACTAGCGGGGCCAATGAGCAGTTCTTC. It specifies CASSPGTSGANEQFF.

The chain combines TRBV27 with TRBJ2-2, with a weak D call TRBD2 (6 bases). The CDR3 runs to 16 residues. Germline V gene lookup returns CDR1 MNHEY and CDR2 SMNVEV (reference sequence). V lost 9 bases to trimming and J lost 4 bases, with 21 bases between them. The DNA of the CDR3 is TGTGCCAGTTATAAGGGGAGACTAGATGGCACCGGGGAGCTGTTTTTT. It encodes CASYKGRLDGTGELFF.

The chain uses TRBV28 and TRBJ1-6, with D possibly TRBD1 on 5 matching bases. CDR3 size: 15 residues. The V gene lost 5 bases and the J gene lost 11 bases, with 19 bases spanning the gap. Germline values: CDR1 MDHEN, CDR2 SYDVKM. CDR3 in amino acids: CASSASRPGGAPLHF. DNA of the CDR3: TGTGCCAGCAGTGCCTCCCGTCCCGGAGGGGCACCCCTCCACTTT.

This clone came up once. V and J are TRBV7-2 and TRBJ2-1, with TRBD2 identical over 9 bases. The germline gives CDR1 SGHTA, CDR2 FQGNSA. The CDR3 totals 16 residues. V shed 0 bases and J 6 bases; nucleotides not matched to a gene: 6. The CDR3 DNA sequence: TGTGCCAGCAGCTTAGCGTCTAGCGGGGTTTTCAATGAGCAGTTCTTC. It encodes CASSLASSGVFNEQFF.

This sequence joins TRBV29-1 and TRBJ1-2, with 10 bases that match TRBD1. The CDR3 spans 13 residues. Germline assignment: CDR1 SQVTM and CDR2 ANQGSEA. The trim removed 7 bases at V and 4 bases at J, leaving 6 bases unmatched. CDR3 bases: TGCAGCGGCCGACAGGGGGCCGGCTATGGCTACACCTTC. This codes for CSGRQGAGYGYTF.

CDR3 region: CASRSDRAGELFF. CDR3 sequence (DNA): TGTGCCAGCAGGTCAGACCGTGCCGGGGAGCTGTTTTTT. This chain connects TRBV12-3 or TRBV12-4 to TRBJ2-2; D is unresolved. V lost 6 bases and J lost 6, with 11 bases in between. CDR3 size: 13 residues.

The chain uses TRBV10-3 and TRBJ2-1; possible D gene TRBD1, 6 bases. Germline CDR1 ENHRY, CDR2 SYGVKD. The CDR3 runs to 11 residues. Trimming took 10 bases from V and 6 from J, leaving 10 bases between them. The CDR3 DNA reads TGTGCCACCCAGGGGCCCAATGAGCAGTTCTTC. Its translation is CATQGPNEQFF.

The chain joins TRBV19 to TRBJ2-4; D uncertain. Trimming removed 3 bases at V and 4 bases at J, with 7 bases between. The germline gives CDR1 LNHDA, CDR2 SQIVND (reference sequence). The CDR3 is made up of 13 amino acids. The CDR3 is CASSIGQKNIQYF. CDR3 nucleotide sequence: TGTGCCAGTAGTATCGGGCAGAAAAACATTCAGTACTTC.

The chain couples TRBV6-1 to TRBJ1-2, with a possible D match to TRBD1 (5 bases). CDR1 and CDR2 (germline): MNHNS, SASEGT. The CDR3 is 16 amino acids. The V end was cut by 1 base, the J end by 0 bases, with 12 bases between. The CDR3: CASSEVLGVANYGYTF. Written as DNA, the CDR3 is TGTGCCAGCAGTGAAGTACTGGGGGTAGCTAACTATGGCTACACCTTC.

The chain combines TRBV5-8 with TRBJ2-7; TRBD1 might be the D (5 bases). The CDR3 is 14 amino acids. Germline V lookup: CDR1 SGHTS, CDR2 YDEGEE. The ends were cut back, 0 bases at V and 6 bases at J, with 13 bases in the middle. CDR3 nucleotides: TGTGCCAGCAGCTTGGGTGGTCAGGGAAGCGAGCAGTACTTC. Protein: CASSLGGQGSEQYF.

The rearrangement links TRBV5-1 to TRBJ2-1, with TRBD2 matching 7 bases. CDR3 length: 16 amino acids. The germline CDR1 and CDR2 sequences are SGHRS and YFSETQ. The V segment lost 4 bases and the J segment 0 bases; nucleotides outside the gene matches: 7. The CDR3 region is CASSLAAWGSYNEQFF. The CDR3 nucleotides read TGCGCCAGCAGCCTAGCGGCCTGGGGCTCCTACAATGAGCAGTTCTTC.

The V and J genes are TRBV5-8 and TRBJ2-3, with a weak D call TRBD2 (5 bases). The CDR3 runs 14 residues. Trimming took 0 bases from V and 1 from J, leaving 6 bases between them. Germline loops: CDR1 SGHTS, CDR2 YDEGEE. This CDR3 reads CASSLERGTDTQYF. Written as DNA, the CDR3 is TGTGCCAGCAGCTTGGAGAGGGGCACAGATACGCAGTATTTT.

The DNA for the CDR3 is TGTGCCAGCAGCCAAGATCGGGGGGCGCGGAACTATGGCTACACCTTC. It yields the protein CASSQDRGARNYGYTF. The chain couples TRBV3-1 (or the pseudogene TRBV3-2) to TRBJ1-2; perhaps TRBD1 as D (6 bases). V lost 0 bases, J lost 2 bases, and 13 bases lay in between. This CDR3 has 16 amino acids. CDR1 LGHDT and CDR2 YNNKEL come from the germline V gene (reference sequence).

This chain uses TRBV12-3 or TRBV12-4 with TRBJ2-1; TRBD1 might be the D (6 bases). This CDR3 region has 12 residues. Trimming took off 6 bases at V and 11 bases at J, with 14 bases between the two ends. CDR3 loop: CASSMLGGKQFF. CDR3 nucleotides: TGTGCCAGCAGCATGTTAGGGGGAAAGCAGTTCTTC.

The chain uses TRBV7-8 and TRBJ2-1, with 8 bases matching TRBD2. The V gene's germline CDR1 is SGHVS and CDR2 FQNEAQ. Trimming cost V 3 bases and J 6 bases; bases outside gene matches: 19. The CDR3 contains 19 residues. CDR3 loop: CASSFLNTPSGRPRNEQFF. DNA for the CDR3: TGTGCCAGCAGCTTCCTCAACACTCCCAGCGGGAGACCTCGCAATGAGCAGTTCTTC.

This chain connects TRBV5-1 to TRBJ2-7; 7 bases line up with TRBD2. Germline loops: CDR1 SGHRS, CDR2 YFSETQ. V lost 4 bases to trimming and J lost 12 bases; unmatched junction nucleotides: 16. This CDR3 has 14 amino acids. CDR3 amino acids: CASSLGTSVADSYF. In nucleotides, the CDR3 is TGCGCCAGCAGCCTAGGCACTAGCGTCGCCGATTCGTACTTC.

The V call is TRBV27, the J call TRBJ1-3; the match to TRBD1 covers 7 bases. The CDR3 is made up of 15 amino acids. After removal of 5 bases from V and 9 bases from J, the junction contained 13 bases not matched to a gene. CDR1 and CDR2 from the germline V gene are MNHEY and SMNVEV (reference sequence). As DNA, the CDR3 is TGTGCCAGCAGTAGGAGGGGGCCGTTGGAACCCACCATATATTTT. The encoded protein is CASSRRGPLEPTIYF.

The rearrangement links TRBV15 to TRBJ2-7, with 11 nucleotides matching TRBD1. The CDR3 is 15 residues long. Trimming removed 3 bases from V and 4 bases from J; junction bases left unmatched: 5. From germline, CDR1 is LNHNV and CDR2 YYDKDF (reference sequence). CDR3 coding DNA: TGTGCCACCAGCAGGGGGACAGGGGGTAGGTACGAGCAGTACTTC. Translating it yields CATSRGTGGRYEQYF.

The chain is built from TRBV30 and TRBJ2-1; D is perhaps TRBD1 or TRBD2 (5 bases each). There are 11 residues in the CDR3. V was trimmed by 7 bases and J by 11 bases, leaving 15 bases between them. Germline loops: CDR1 GTSNPN, CDR2 SVGIG (reference sequence). DNA for the CDR3: TGTGCCTATCGTGAGGGACCACAGCAGTTCTTC. Amino acid sequence: CAYREGPQQFF.

The J gene is TRBJ2-3, the V gene TRBV19, with a possible D match to TRBD1 (6 bases). Germline V gene sequence: CDR1 LNHDA, CDR2 SQIVND (reference sequence). V was cut by 5 bases and J by 4 bases, with 28 bases left in between. This CDR3 spans 19 amino acids. In DNA form, the CDR3 reads TGTGCCAGTAGTCGGCAGGGGTTTAAGGGCAGGGGCTACTCAGATACGCAGTATTTT. Translation: CASSRQGFKGRGYSDTQYF.

The rearrangement joins TRBV28 to TRBJ2-5, with no clear D. This CDR3 comprises 11 residues. Germline CDR1 MDHEN, CDR2 SYDVKM. Trimming left V 5 bases short and J 4 bases short, with 5 bases between. CDR3 amino acids: CASSDRETQYF. In DNA, the CDR3 is TGTGCCAGCAGTGATCGAGAGACCCAGTACTTC. The whole variable domain, remainder taken from reference TRBV28 and TRBJ2-5, is DVKVTQSSRYLVKRTGEKVFLECVQDMDHENMFWYRQDPGLGLRLIYFSYDVKMKEKGDIPEGYSVSREKKERFSLILESASTNQTSMYLCASSDRETQYFGPGTRLLVL.